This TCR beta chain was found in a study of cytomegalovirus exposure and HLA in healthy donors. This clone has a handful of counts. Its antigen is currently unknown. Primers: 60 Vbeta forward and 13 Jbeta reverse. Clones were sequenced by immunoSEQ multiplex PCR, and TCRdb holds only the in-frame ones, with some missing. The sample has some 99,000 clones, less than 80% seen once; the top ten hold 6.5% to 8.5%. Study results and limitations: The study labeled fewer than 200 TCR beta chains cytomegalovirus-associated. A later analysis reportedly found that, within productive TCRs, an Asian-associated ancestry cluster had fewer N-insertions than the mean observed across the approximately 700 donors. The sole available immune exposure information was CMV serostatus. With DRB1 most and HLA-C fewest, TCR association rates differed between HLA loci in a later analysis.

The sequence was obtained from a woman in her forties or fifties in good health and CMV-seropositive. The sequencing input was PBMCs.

This CDR3 reads CASSDLVTQYF. The CDR3 DNA follows: TGTGCCAGTAGTGACCTAGTCACGCAGTATTTT. The chain is built from TRBV19 and TRBJ2-3, with D unclear. The CDR3 runs 11 residues. Germline CDR1 reads LNHDA; CDR2 reads SQIVND (reference sequence). V lost 5 bases and J 9 bases, leaving 9 bases between the germline ends. Looking up the rest from reference TRBV19 and TRBJ2-3 gives the full variable domain: DGGITQSPKYLFRKEGQNVTLSCEQNLNHDAMYWYRQDPGQGLRLIYYSQIVNDFQKGDIAEGYSVSREKKESFPLTVTSAQKNPTAFYLCASSDLVTQYFGPGTRLTVL.